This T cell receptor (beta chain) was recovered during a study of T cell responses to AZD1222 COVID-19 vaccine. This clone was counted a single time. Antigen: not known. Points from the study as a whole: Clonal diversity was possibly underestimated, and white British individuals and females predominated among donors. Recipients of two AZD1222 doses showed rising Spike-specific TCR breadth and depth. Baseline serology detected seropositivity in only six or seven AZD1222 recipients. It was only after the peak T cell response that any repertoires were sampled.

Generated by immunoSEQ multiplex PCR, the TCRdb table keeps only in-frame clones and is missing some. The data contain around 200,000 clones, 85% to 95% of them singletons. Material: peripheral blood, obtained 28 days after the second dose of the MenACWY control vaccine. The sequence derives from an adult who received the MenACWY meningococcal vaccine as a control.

The CDR3: CASSLGQFYGYTF. CDR3 DNA: TGTGCCAGCAGTTTAGGGCAGTTTTATGGCTACACCTTC. This chain links TRBV28 with TRBJ1-2; D call uncertain. The CDR3 contains 13 residues. Trimming removed 2 bases from V and 5 bases from J, with 9 bases in between. The germline CDR1 and CDR2 sequences are MDHEN and SYDVKM.